This record looks at one TCR beta chain sequence and its context. The antigen remains unidentified. The data stem from a study of cytomegalovirus exposure and HLA in healthy donors. Researchers ran the PCR with 60 Vbeta and 13 Jbeta primers. In the original processing: Later, tens of millions of unique TCR beta chains were counted in an analysis, and approximately 9.9 million of them were shared. TCRdb's copy holds only in-frame clones and misses some; the assay was immunoSEQ multiplex PCR. V, J and clone size were drawn from that table, and D and trimming were deduced from the DNA. The table has about 85,000 clones, 80% seen once. The study, taken as a whole, reports: Some V segments (TRBV6-2 and TRBV6-3 among them) were excluded as indistinguishable. Under 20,000 TCR beta sequences were associated with HLA alleles at 0.05 false discovery rate in a later analysis. High specificity and sensitivity for cytomegalovirus status were reported for the classifier.

V shed 5 bases, J shed 10 bases, and the junction held 14 bases outside the gene matches. Germline V gene data show CDR1 as SEHNR and CDR2 as FQNEAQ (reference sequence). The CDR3 has 15 residues. The receptor's source is a woman in her forties or fifties in good health and CMV-seropositive. Sequencing used PBMCs. The rearrangement links TRBV7-9 to TRBJ2-1, with TRBD1 identical over 7 bases. CDR3 loop: CASSRDRWGSGEQFF. CDR3 DNA sequence: TGTGCCAGCAGCCGGGACAGATGGGGCTCTGGGGAGCAGTTCTTC.